These 14 T cell receptor beta chains came from one sample sequenced in a study of shared clonotypes between healthy human individuals (dated by TCRdb to about 2020). Library prep was done by the immunoSEQ multiplex PCR assay. TCRdb stores this immuneACCESS table with in-frame sequences only. Part of the clones is absent; in the studies checked, under half of the shortfall reflects unresolved V genes, and no reason is known for the rest. This sample lists 2 million to 3 million clones; more than 85% were detected once. Approximately 0.35% of the sample comes from the top ten. Input material: naive CD4+ T cells from PBMCs. The cell subset or site label here, explained by the study, means: CD45RA+ positively selected. Every receptor here comes from a young man in good health. Some clones in this sample may be carry-over from other donors' samples.

The gene calls are TRBV19 and TRBJ2-4; D not certain. CDR1 and CDR2 (germline): LNHDA, SQIVND (reference sequence). The germline V and J ends were trimmed by 3 bases and 0 bases, with 9 bases remaining between them. The CDR3 is 15 amino acids. CDR3 sequence reads: CASSIGLLAKNIQYF. The CDR3 DNA reads as TGTGCCAGTAGTATTGGTCTACTAGCCAAAAACATTCAGTACTTC.

The rearrangement uses TRBV10-3 and TRBJ2-7; 7 bases agree with TRBD2. The V gene end was trimmed by 5 bases and the J gene end by 3 bases; junction bases not matched to a gene: 7. CDR1 is ENHRY and CDR2 is SYGVKD in the germline V gene. The CDR3 has 14 residues. In DNA form, the CDR3 reads TGTGCCATCAGTTCTACTTCGGGGGGCTACGAGCAGTACTTC. The encoded protein is CAISSTSGGYEQYF.

This clone was observed a single time. This chain joins TRBV21-1 and TRBJ2-7; TRBD2 is the table's D call and was not checked against the DNA. TRBV21-1 is a documented pseudogene. This CDR3 has 14 residues. This CDR3 is CASGETTTKYEQYF. The CDR3 region has the DNA TGTGCCAGCGGCGAGACTACGACCAAGTACGAGCAGTACTTC.

The chain joins TRBV18 to TRBJ2-2; D is unclear. The CDR3 length is 13 residues. V dropped 2 bases and J dropped 3 bases, with 4 bases sitting between them. Germline assignment: CDR1 KGHSH and CDR2 LQKENI. The CDR3, as DNA: TGTGCCAGCTCACCATGGGACACCGGGGAGCTGTTTTTT. Amino acids: CASSPWDTGELFF.

This chain connects TRBV5-1 to TRBJ2-7, with D uncertain. The ends were cut back, 4 bases at V and 6 bases at J, with 14 bases in the middle. This CDR3 region has 13 residues. CDR1 and CDR2 (germline): SGHRS, YFSETQ. CDR3 sequence: CASSRGLPFEQYF. In DNA, the CDR3 is TGCGCCAGCAGCCGTGGTCTTCCGTTCGAGCAGTACTTC.

Concerning this clone: Other DNA sequences in the same sample also yield this CDR3. The chain carries TRBV5-1 and TRBJ2-3; D assignment may be TRBD1 or TRBD2 (5 bases each). V shed 2 bases and J shed 3 bases, with 13 bases lying between them. The CDR3 is 15 residues long. Germline V gene data show CDR1 as SGHRS and CDR2 as YFSETQ. The CDR3 loop reads CASSFSGGGTDTQYF. CDR3 coding DNA: TGCGCCAGCAGCTTTTCTGGGGGTGGTACAGATACGCAGTATTTT.

The gene calls are TRBV5-1 and TRBJ2-7; D remains ambiguous. Germline assignment: CDR1 SGHRS and CDR2 YFSETQ. Trimming shortened V by 4 bases and J by 2 bases, and 10 bases separated the two germline ends. This CDR3 contains 13 residues. The CDR3 spells CASSPELAYEQYF. The CDR3 DNA follows: TGCGCCAGCAGCCCCGAACTCGCCTACGAGCAGTACTTC.

The genes are TRBV7-2 and TRBJ1-5; D is perhaps TRBD1 (5 bases). The CDR3 sequence is 13 residues long. The germline V gene has CDR1 SGHTA and CDR2 FQGNSA. Trimming removed 5 bases at V and 4 bases at J, with 9 bases between. CDR3 sequence: CASSLGPNQPQHF. The CDR3 DNA is TGTGCCAGCAGCCTGGGACCAAATCAGCCCCAGCATTTT.

J is TRBJ1-4 and V is TRBV18, with 7 bases aligning to TRBD1. The CDR3 is 15 residues long. The V segment lost 0 bases and the J segment 3 bases; nucleotides outside the gene matches: 1. Germline V gene data show CDR1 as KGHSH and CDR2 as LQKENI. In DNA form, the CDR3 reads TGTGCCAGCTCACCACCCACAGGGGCTAATGAAAAACTGTTTTTT. This encodes CASSPPTGANEKLFF.

The J gene is TRBJ2-7, the V gene TRBV18, with D tentatively TRBD1 or TRBD2 (5 bases each). Germline-derived CDR1 and CDR2 are KGHSH and LQKENI. The V and J ends lost 4 bases and 0 bases respectively, with 19 bases between them. This CDR3 is built from 17 residues. The CDR3 reads CASSLFASGPSSYEQYF. The CDR3 DNA sequence: TGTGCCAGCTCACTATTCGCCTCGGGGCCCAGCTCCTACGAGCAGTACTTC.

The chain carries TRBV28 and TRBJ1-5; no clear D. This CDR3 has 12 residues. From germline, CDR1 is MDHEN and CDR2 SYDVKM. The ends were cut back, 4 bases at V and 7 bases at J, with 8 bases in the middle. The CDR3 DNA reads as TGTGCCAGCAGTTCCCCAGCACAGCCCCAGCATTTT. This translates into CASSSPAQPQHF. Drawing the rest from reference TRBV28 and TRBJ1-5, the complete variable domain is DVKVTQSSRYLVKRTGEKVFLECVQDMDHENMFWYRQDPGLGLRLIYFSYDVKMKEKGDIPEGYSVSREKKERFSLILESASTNQTSMYLCASSSPAQPQHFGDGTRLSIL.

This sequence joins TRBV5-6 and TRBJ2-3, with D maybe TRBD2 (5 bases). The CDR3 extends over 15 amino acids. Trimming pared 5 bases from V and 4 bases from J, leaving 17 bases between. Per the germline V gene, CDR1 is SGHDT and CDR2 is YYEEEE. The CDR3 region has the DNA TGTGCCAGCAGTCTTATACGAGGGCCGGCAGATACGCAGTATTTT. Its translation is CASSLIRGPADTQYF. Based on the CDR3 plus reference TRBV5-6 and TRBJ2-3, the full variable domain is DAGVTQSPTHLIKTRGQQVTLRCSPKSGHDTVSWYQQALGQGPQFIFQYYEEEERQRGNFPDRFSGHQFPNYSSELNVNALLLGDSALYLCASSLIRGPADTQYFGPGTRLTVL.

The chain recombines TRBV29-1 with TRBJ2-3, with 10 bases fitting TRBD2. Germline CDR1 and CDR2: SQVTM and ANQGSEA. The CDR3 is made up of 14 amino acids. Losses at the gene ends were 6 bases for V and 4 bases for J; bases not matched to a gene: 7. CDR3 sequence: CSVRTSGGPDTQYF. CDR3 sequence (DNA): TGCAGCGTACGGACTAGCGGCGGTCCAGATACGCAGTATTTT.

This chain joins TRBV27 and TRBJ2-6; no reliable D call. The V gene lost 3 bases and the J gene lost 3 bases, with 9 bases spanning the gap. The CDR3 covers 15 residues. Looked up from germline, CDR1 is MNHEY and CDR2 is SMNVEV (reference sequence). CDR3 coding DNA: TGTGCCAGCAGTTTCGGTCGGCTTGGGGCCAACGTCCTGACTTTC. Residues: CASSFGRLGANVLTF.